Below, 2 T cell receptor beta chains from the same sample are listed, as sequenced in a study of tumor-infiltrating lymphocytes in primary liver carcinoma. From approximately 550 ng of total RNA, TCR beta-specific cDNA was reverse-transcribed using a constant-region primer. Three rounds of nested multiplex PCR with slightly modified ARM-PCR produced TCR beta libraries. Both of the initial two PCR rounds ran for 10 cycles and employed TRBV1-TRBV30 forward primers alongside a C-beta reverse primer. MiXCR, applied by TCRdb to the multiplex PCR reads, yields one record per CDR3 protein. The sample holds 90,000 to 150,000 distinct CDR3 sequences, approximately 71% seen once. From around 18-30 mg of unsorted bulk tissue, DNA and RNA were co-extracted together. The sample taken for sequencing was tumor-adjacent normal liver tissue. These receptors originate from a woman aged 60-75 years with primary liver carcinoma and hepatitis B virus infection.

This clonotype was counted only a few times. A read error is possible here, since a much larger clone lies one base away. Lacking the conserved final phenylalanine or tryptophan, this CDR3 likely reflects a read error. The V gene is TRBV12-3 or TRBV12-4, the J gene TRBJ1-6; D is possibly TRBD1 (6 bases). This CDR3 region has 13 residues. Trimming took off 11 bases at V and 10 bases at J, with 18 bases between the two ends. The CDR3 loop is CAVSGGRRSPLHS. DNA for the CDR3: TGTGCCGTTAGCGGGGGGCGAAGGTCACCCCTCCACTCT.

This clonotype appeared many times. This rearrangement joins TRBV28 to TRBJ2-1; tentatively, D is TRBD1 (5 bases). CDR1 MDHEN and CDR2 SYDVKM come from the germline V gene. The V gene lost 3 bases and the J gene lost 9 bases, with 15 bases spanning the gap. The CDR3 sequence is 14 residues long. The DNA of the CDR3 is TGTGCCAGCAGTTTTCGCAGGGATGCTGGTGAGCAGTTCTTC. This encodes CASSFRRDAGEQFF. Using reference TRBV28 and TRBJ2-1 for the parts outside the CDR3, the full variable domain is DVKVTQSSRYLVKRTGEKVFLECVQDMDHENMFWYRQDPGLGLRLIYFSYDVKMKEKGDIPEGYSVSREKKERFSLILESASTNQTSMYLCASSFRRDAGEQFFGPGTRLTVL.